The 28 T cell receptor beta chains reported below all come from one sample, sequenced in a study of pediatric ulcerative colitis. Sequencing was performed with immunoSEQ multiplex PCR; in TCRdb, only in-frame clones are kept and a portion is missing. The table shows fewer than 40,000 clones, with around 82% occurring only once. The sequenced sample consisted of blood. These receptors were obtained from a boy younger than 18 with severe ulcerative colitis.

The chain joins TRBV11-2 to TRBJ1-5, with TRBD1 identical over 9 bases. Germline V gene data show CDR1 as SGHAT and CDR2 as FQNNGV. CDR3 length: 14 amino acids. Trimming at V came to 5 bases and at J to 7 bases, leaving 6 bases not matched to a gene. The CDR3 reads CASSGQGSGQPQHF. The CDR3 bases are TGTGCCAGCAGCGGACAGGGGAGCGGACAGCCCCAGCATTTT. Complete variable domain (other parts from reference TRBV11-2 and TRBJ1-5): EAGVAQSPRYKIIEKRQSVAFWCNPISGHATLYWYQQILGQGPKLLIQFQNNGVVDDSQLPKDRFSAERLKGVDSTLKIQPAKLEDSAVYLCASSGQGSGQPQHFGDGTRLSIL.

The chain employs TRBV4-3 and TRBJ1-1, with unresolved D. Germline-derived CDR1 and CDR2 are LGHNA and YSLEER. The CDR3 runs to 15 residues. V dropped 1 base and J dropped 1 base, with 10 bases sitting between them. In DNA, the CDR3 is TGCGCCAGCAGCCAAGGTTGGATGGAGAACACTGAAGCTTTCTTT. This translates into CASSQGWMENTEAFF.

In the case of this clone: In the same sample, other DNA sequences code for this CDR3. The CDR3 loop is CASSDSDTGELFF. The CDR3 DNA is TGTGCCAGCAGTGACTCAGACACCGGGGAGCTGTTTTTT. This chain links TRBV6-4 with TRBJ2-2; D gene unclear. Per germline, CDR1 MRHNA and CDR2 SNTAGT. V lost 0 bases, J lost 3 bases, and 2 bases lay in between. This CDR3 has 13 amino acids.

V usage is TRBV6-5 and J usage is TRBJ2-1; TRBD2 aligns across 7 bases. Germline lookup yields CDR1 MNHEY and CDR2 SVGAGI. CDR3 length: 14 residues. J was trimmed by 6 bases and V by 3 bases; bases with no gene match: 5. The CDR3 region is CASSYLGGVNEQFF. The CDR3 DNA reads TGTGCCAGCAGTTATTTGGGGGGGGTCAATGAGCAGTTCTTC.

The chain joins TRBV7-6 to TRBJ2-6, with no clear D. Per the germline V gene, CDR1 is SGHVS and CDR2 is FNYEAQ. The CDR3 loop spans 16 amino acids. The V and J ends lost 8 bases and 2 bases respectively, with 16 bases between them. The CDR3 DNA reads as TGTGCCAGCCTACCCTTAGGTGGTCCTGGGGCCAACGTCCTGACTTTC. This codes for CASLPLGGPGANVLTF.

This chain joins TRBV7-9 and TRBJ2-4; D is uncertain. The germline CDR1 and CDR2 sequences are SEHNR and FQNEAQ (reference sequence). The CDR3 loop spans 13 amino acids. Between the trimmed V and J ends, which lost 1 base and 0 bases, there was a span of 1 base. The CDR3, as DNA: TGTGCCAGCAGCTTAGGAGCCAAAAACATTCAGTACTTC. Translated: CASSLGAKNIQYF.

This chain uses TRBV4-1 with TRBJ2-1; D is ambiguous. V lost 0 bases and J 5 bases, leaving 5 bases between the germline ends. CDR3 length: 13 residues. CDR1 is MGHRA and CDR2 is YSYEKL in the germline V gene. This CDR3 is CASSQEVNNEQFF. CDR3 nucleotides: TGCGCCAGCAGCCAAGAGGTGAACAATGAGCAGTTCTTC.

The V and J genes are TRBV5-1 and TRBJ1-4; 9 bases line up with TRBD1. Germline CDR1 is SGHRS and CDR2 is YFSETQ. The V gene end was trimmed by 0 bases and the J gene end by 2 bases; junction bases not matched to a gene: 5. The CDR3 extends over 17 amino acids. In nucleotides, the CDR3 is TGCGCCAGCAGCTTGGGACAGGGGGATTATACTAATGAAAAACTGTTTTTT. It encodes CASSLGQGDYTNEKLFF.

The V and J genes are TRBV10-1 and TRBJ1-1; the D gene is possibly TRBD1 (6 bases). V lost 5 bases and J lost 6, with 13 bases in between. Germline V gene data show CDR1 as WNHNN and CDR2 as SYGVQD (reference sequence). The CDR3 contains 13 residues. This CDR3 is CASSSTGTPEAFF. In nucleotides, the CDR3 is TGCGCCAGCAGTAGCACAGGGACTCCTGAAGCTTTCTTT.

The V call is TRBV29-1, the J call TRBJ2-3; TRBD2 agrees at 8 bases. CDR1 and CDR2 (germline): SQVTM, ANQGSEA. This CDR3 has 14 amino acids. The J segment lost 0 bases and the V segment lost 8 bases, leaving 7 bases of the junction unmatched. The CDR3 nucleotides read TGCAGCTTCCCAGCGGGGGCCAGCACAGATACGCAGTATTTT. Translated, it gives CSFPAGASTDTQYF.

This clone appeared a few times. Written as DNA, the CDR3 is TGTGCCAGCAGCCTACACGACGGATACAATCAGCCCCAGCATTTT. As protein: CASSLHDGYNQPQHF. This chain connects TRBV7-8 to TRBJ1-5; D gene ambiguous. CDR1 SGHVS and CDR2 FQNEAQ come from the germline V gene. The ends were cut back, 5 bases at V and 3 bases at J, with 14 bases in the middle. This CDR3 has 15 amino acids.

The rearrangement links TRBV4-3 to TRBJ1-1; D may be TRBD1 (6 bases). The V end was cut by 0 bases, the J end by 0 bases, with 26 bases between. The germline CDR1 and CDR2 sequences are LGHNA and YSLEER. This CDR3 region has 21 residues. The CDR3 sequence is CASSQEVVGAQETFMNTEAFF. CDR3 nucleotide sequence: TGCGCCAGCAGCCAAGAGGTGGTGGGGGCGCAGGAAACCTTCATGAACACTGAAGCTTTCTTT.

This rearrangement joins TRBV5-6 to TRBJ2-1; 11 bases map to TRBD1. Per the germline V gene, CDR1 is SGHDT and CDR2 is YYEEEE. V was clipped by 0 bases and J by 10 bases; unmatched bases: 6. The CDR3 covers 15 residues. DNA for the CDR3: TGTGCCAGCAGCTTGGTGGACAGGGGGCAGCACGAGCAGTTCTTC. Translated, it gives CASSLVDRGQHEQFF. Supplemented by reference TRBV5-6 and TRBJ2-1, the full variable domain reads DAGVTQSPTHLIKTRGQQVTLRCSPKSGHDTVSWYQQALGQGPQFIFQYYEEEERQRGNFPDRFSGHQFPNYSSELNVNALLLGDSALYLCASSLVDRGQHEQFFGPGTRLTVL.

The chain employs TRBV18 and TRBJ2-1; 7 nucleotides match TRBD2. Germline loops: CDR1 KGHSH, CDR2 LQKENI. The CDR3 consists of 13 residues. V lost 6 bases, J lost 6 bases, and 5 bases stayed unmatched. The CDR3 loop reads CASSRGGINEQFF. The CDR3 nucleotides are TGTGCCAGCTCCCGCGGGGGAATCAATGAGCAGTTCTTC.

The rearrangement joins TRBV7-9 to TRBJ2-5; no firm D call. V lost 6 bases and J 2 bases, leaving 7 bases between the germline ends. Per the germline V gene, CDR1 is SEHNR and CDR2 is FQNEAQ (reference sequence). The CDR3 is 12 residues long. CDR3 sequence reads: CASSRVQETQYF. Written as DNA, the CDR3 is TGTGCCAGCAGTCGGGTACAAGAGACCCAGTACTTC.

The rearrangement links TRBV25-1 to TRBJ1-1; tentative D call: TRBD1 (5 bases). V lost 2 bases to trimming and J lost 5 bases, with 9 bases between them. The CDR3 loop spans 13 amino acids. The germline CDR1 and CDR2 sequences are MGHDK and SYGVNS. The CDR3 is CASSEGGRTEAFF. The DNA for the CDR3 is TGTGCCAGCAGTGAAGGGGGTCGAACTGAAGCTTTCTTT. Full variable domain (missing parts from reference TRBV25-1 and TRBJ1-1): EADIYQTPRYLVIGTGKKITLECSQTMGHDKMYWYQQDPGMELHLIHYSYGVNSTEKGDLSSESTVSRIRTEHFPLTLESARPSHTSQYLCASSEGGRTEAFFGQGTRLTVV.

The rearrangement links TRBV29-1 to TRBJ2-1; D may be TRBD2 (7 bases). The CDR3 is 14 amino acids. Germline CDR1 is SQVTM and CDR2 is ANQGSEA. Trimming left V 6 bases short and J 5 bases short, with 17 bases between. This CDR3 reads CSVGGGGSHNEQFF. For the CDR3, the DNA is TGCAGCGTCGGGGGAGGGGGGTCACACAATGAGCAGTTCTTC.

The rearrangement uses TRBV7-9 and TRBJ2-1, with 9 bases aligning to TRBD1. V trimming: 3 bases; J trimming: 3 bases; junction bases outside the gene matches: 3. Germline V gene sequence: CDR1 SEHNR, CDR2 FQNEAQ (reference sequence). The CDR3 spans 15 residues. The CDR3 reads CASSFTGGIYNEQFF. The CDR3 region has the DNA TGTGCCAGCAGCTTTACAGGGGGCATCTACAATGAGCAGTTCTTC. Complete variable domain (other parts from reference TRBV7-9 and TRBJ2-1): DTGVSQNPRHKITKRGQNVTFRCDPISEHNRLYWYRQTLGQGPEFLTYFQNEAQLEKSRLLSDRFSAERPKGSFSTLEIQRTEQGDSAMYLCASSFTGGIYNEQFFGPGTRLTVL.

CDR3 in DNA: TGTGCCAGCAGCCTGAGGGACAGGGTAGGTGAGCAGTTCTTC. As protein: CASSLRDRVGEQFF. The chain uses TRBV7-9 and TRBJ2-1; 9 nucleotides match TRBD1. The CDR3 has 14 residues. The V gene end was trimmed by 5 bases and the J gene end by 9 bases; junction bases not matched to a gene: 8. Per the germline V gene, CDR1 is SEHNR and CDR2 is FQNEAQ (reference sequence).

The chain links TRBV5-6 to TRBJ2-3; D not resolved. CDR1 is SGHDT and CDR2 is YYEEEE in the germline V gene. V lost 2 bases and J 0 bases, leaving 10 bases between the germline ends. This CDR3 region has 15 residues. The CDR3 reads CASSFRASSTDTQYF. As DNA, the CDR3 is TGTGCCAGCAGCTTTAGGGCTTCTAGCACAGATACGCAGTATTTT.

The chain recombines TRBV30 with TRBJ1-6, with D uncertain. V was clipped by 4 bases and J by 8 bases, with 12 bases between them. CDR3 length: 13 residues. Germline CDR1 is GTSNPN and CDR2 is SVGIG (reference sequence). The CDR3 region is CAWTLSGDSPLHF. CDR3 coding DNA: TGTGCCTGGACCCTGAGCGGAGATTCACCCCTCCACTTT.

V gene TRBV25-1 combines with J gene TRBJ1-2; weak D call: TRBD1 (5 bases). This CDR3 is 15 amino acids long. Germline lookup yields CDR1 MGHDK and CDR2 SYGVNS. V lost 0 bases and J 7 bases, leaving 15 bases between the germline ends. The CDR3 protein is CASSEYMEGRAGYTF. The CDR3 nucleotides are TGTGCCAGCAGTGAATATATGGAGGGGAGAGCTGGCTACACCTTC.

The chain joins TRBV19 to TRBJ1-1; D unresolved. V lost 5 bases and J lost 2, with 9 bases in between. There are 13 residues in the CDR3. CDR1 is LNHDA and CDR2 is SQIVND in the germline V gene (reference sequence). The CDR3 reads CASSGVVNTEAFF. The DNA for the CDR3 is TGTGCCAGTAGTGGGGTGGTTAACACTGAAGCTTTCTTT.

The chain employs TRBV7-8 and TRBJ1-5, with D possibly TRBD1 on 6 matching bases. CDR3 length: 17 amino acids. The V and J ends lost 1 base and 1 base respectively, with 14 bases between them. From germline, CDR1 is SGHVS and CDR2 FQNEAQ. DNA of the CDR3: TGTGCCAGCAGCTTAGACGGGGGCGGTTTCAGCAATCAGCCCCAGCATTTT. Its translation is CASSLDGGGFSNQPQHF.

The chain employs TRBV6-1 and TRBJ2-7; 11 nucleotides match TRBD2. The CDR3 totals 13 residues. CDR1 is MNHNS, CDR2 SASEGT, per germline. With 6 bases clipped from V and 5 bases from J, the junction kept 3 bases outside the gene matches. In DNA form, the CDR3 reads TGTGCCAGCAGGACTAGCGGGGCTAACGAGCAGTACTTC. The encoded protein is CASRTSGANEQYF.

This clone was picked up a small number of times. This rearrangement joins TRBV28 to TRBJ1-1; no definite D call. The germline V gene encodes CDR1 MDHEN and CDR2 SYDVKM. Trimming left V 4 bases short and J 6 bases short, with 15 bases between. This CDR3 is 14 amino acids long. This CDR3 is CASSSFSVSPEAFF. CDR3 nucleotides: TGTGCCAGCAGTTCTTTTTCGGTCTCCCCTGAAGCTTTCTTT.

This clone was counted once. V is TRBV6-5 and J is TRBJ2-1; D uncertain. Looked up from germline, CDR1 is MNHEY and CDR2 is SVGAGI. Between the trimmed V and J ends, which lost 0 bases and 7 bases, there was a span of 16 bases. The CDR3 runs 16 residues. The CDR3 coding sequence is TGTGCCAGCAGTTACTCAATGGATACCTTTAAGAATGAGCAGTTCTTC. Protein sequence: CASSYSMDTFKNEQFF.

This rearrangement joins TRBV19 to TRBJ1-1; no reliable D call. The V gene lost 3 bases and the J gene lost 1 base, with 6 bases spanning the gap. Germline assignment: CDR1 LNHDA and CDR2 SQIVND (reference sequence). The CDR3 totals 13 residues. For the CDR3, the DNA is TGTGCCAGTAGTATCACAGAGAACACTGAAGCTTTCTTT. Protein: CASSITENTEAFF.